These T cell receptor beta chains were read from a single sample in a study of Graves' ophthalmopathy and Graves' hyperthyroidism. TCRdb reprocessed the multiplex PCR reads with MiXCR, giving one entry per CDR3 protein. The repertoire holds roughly 610,000 distinct CDR3 sequences, about 20% seen once, with approximately 7.7% in the top ten. Sequenced input: peripheral blood. Receptors originate from a woman in her late teens or twenties with stable Graves' hyperthyroidism. Some clones in this sample may be carry-over from other donors' samples. CDR3s include the opening cysteine and the closing phenylalanine or tryptophan. D genes are given only for firm matches. A clone size is listed for some rows: how often the clone was seen (once, few, many), or a class if it is expanded.

d_gene: TRBD2; abundance: .; v_gene: TRBV5-1; j_gene: TRBJ2-5; CDR3nt: TGCGCCAGCGGACTCGGAAACCGGGGACTAGAAGAGACCCAGTACTTC; CDR3aa: CASGLGNRGLEETQYF
d_gene: .; abundance: .; v_gene: TRBV18; j_gene: TRBJ2-7; CDR3nt: TGTGCCAGCTCACCACCGAACGAGTACGAGCAGTACTTC; CDR3aa: CASSPPNEYEQYF
d_gene: .; abundance: many; v_gene: TRBV28; j_gene: TRBJ1-1; CDR3nt: TGTGCCAGCAGCAAACACAGGGAAAACACTGAAGCTTTCTTT; CDR3aa: CASSKHRENTEAFF
d_gene: TRBD2; abundance: many; v_gene: TRBV20-1; j_gene: TRBJ2-7; CDR3nt: TGCAGTGCTAGAGACGGGACTAGCGTTTCCTACGAGCAGTACTTC; CDR3aa: CSARDGTSVSYEQYF
d_gene: .; abundance: many; v_gene: TRBV12-3/TRBV12-4; j_gene: TRBJ1-2; CDR3nt: TGTGCCAGCAGTTTTGGGGGCGCGGGCTATGGCTACACCTTC; CDR3aa: CASSFGGAGYGYTF
d_gene: .; abundance: .; v_gene: TRBV2; j_gene: TRBJ2-5; CDR3nt: TGTGCCAGCATGTGGGGGGCAGGGGAAGAGACCCAGTACTTC; CDR3aa: CASMWGAGEETQYF
d_gene: TRBD1; abundance: many; v_gene: TRBV28; j_gene: TRBJ2-7; CDR3nt: TGTGCCAGCAGTTTACCGAGGACAGGGATCCTCGAGCAGTACTTC; CDR3aa: CASSLPRTGILEQYF
d_gene: .; abundance: many; v_gene: TRBV28; j_gene: TRBJ2-7; CDR3nt: TGTGCCAGCAGTTTAATGGCCCTTAAATCCAGCCGAAGCTCCTACGAGCAGTACTTC; CDR3aa: CASSLMALKSSRSSYEQYF
d_gene: .; abundance: .; v_gene: TRBV30; j_gene: TRBJ1-1; CDR3nt: TGTGCCTGGAGTCAAGGGGTTGGGGGGAGGAACACTGAAGCTTTCTTT; CDR3aa: CAWSQGVGGRNTEAFF
d_gene: .; abundance: few; v_gene: TRBV12-3/TRBV12-4; j_gene: TRBJ2-4; CDR3nt: TGTGCCAGCAGTTTAGGTGGCGGGACGCTACAGTACTTC; CDR3aa: CASSLGGGTLQYF
d_gene: TRBD1; abundance: many; v_gene: TRBV6-1; j_gene: TRBJ1-3; CDR3nt: TGTGCCAGCAGTGGGACAGGCCCTGGGAACACCATATATTTT; CDR3aa: CASSGTGPGNTIYF
d_gene: TRBD1; abundance: many; v_gene: TRBV11-1; j_gene: TRBJ1-1; CDR3nt: TGTGCCAGCAGCCACGACAGGGTCGCAGGCACTGAAGCTTTCTTT; CDR3aa: CASSHDRVAGTEAFF
d_gene: .; abundance: few; v_gene: TRBV28; j_gene: TRBJ1-2; CDR3nt: TGTGCCAGCAGTCAAAGGGGCCTTTCTAACTATGGCTACACCTTC; CDR3aa: CASSQRGLSNYGYTF
d_gene: TRBD2; abundance: .; v_gene: TRBV11-2; j_gene: TRBJ2-7; CDR3nt: TGTGCCAGCGGACCGTTGGGAGGGTCCTACGAGCAGTACTTC; CDR3aa: CASGPLGGSYEQYF
d_gene: .; abundance: many; v_gene: TRBV10-3; j_gene: TRBJ1-2; CDR3nt: TGTGCCATCAGTGATACAGCGTCTAACTATGGCTACACCTTC; CDR3aa: CAISDTASNYGYTF
d_gene: .; abundance: many; v_gene: TRBV2; j_gene: TRBJ2-7; CDR3nt: TGTGCCAGCCGCTGGGGATACGAGCAGTACTTC; CDR3aa: CASRWGYEQYF
d_gene: .; abundance: many; v_gene: TRBV18; j_gene: TRBJ1-5; CDR3nt: TGTGCCAGCTCGACCACAGATAGCAATCAGCCCCAGCATTTT; CDR3aa: CASSTTDSNQPQHF
d_gene: TRBD2; abundance: many; v_gene: TRBV11-3; j_gene: TRBJ2-5; CDR3nt: TGTGCCAGCAGCTTAGGCCCGACTAGCGGAAGTTCTAGGGAGACCCAGTACTTC; CDR3aa: CASSLGPTSGSSRETQYF
d_gene: .; abundance: .; v_gene: TRBV30; j_gene: TRBJ2-2; CDR3nt: TGTGCCTGGATTTCTGGACAATTGAACACCGGGGAGCTGTTTTTT; CDR3aa: CAWISGQLNTGELFF
d_gene: TRBD2; abundance: once; v_gene: TRBV29-1; j_gene: TRBJ2-7; CDR3nt: TGCAGCGTTGAAGATCTGTCGAGGAACGGGAGGAGGGCCTACGAGCAGTACTTC; CDR3aa: CSVEDLSRNGRRAYEQYF
d_gene: .; abundance: few; v_gene: TRBV20-1; j_gene: TRBJ1-5; CDR3nt: TGCAGTGCTACCTCTCGGGGGAGGAGCAATCAGCCCCAGCATTTT; CDR3aa: CSATSRGRSNQPQHF
d_gene: .; abundance: .; v_gene: TRBV6-1; j_gene: TRBJ2-7; CDR3nt: TGTGCCAGCAAGAGAAGTAGAATCAACTACGAGCAGTACTTC; CDR3aa: CASKRSRINYEQYF
d_gene: .; abundance: many; v_gene: TRBV20-1; j_gene: TRBJ1-6; CDR3nt: TGCAGTGCTAGAGATGACAGGAGCTCCTATAATTCACCCCTCCACTTT; CDR3aa: CSARDDRSSYNSPLHF
d_gene: .; abundance: few; v_gene: TRBV7-9; j_gene: TRBJ2-5; CDR3nt: TGTGCCAGCAGCTTAGTGACTAGTTCCCAAGAGACCCAGTACTTC; CDR3aa: CASSLVTSSQETQYF
d_gene: TRBD2; abundance: .; v_gene: TRBV11-1; j_gene: TRBJ2-2; CDR3nt: TGTGCCAGCAGAGGAGCGGGGGGGAACACCGGGGAGCTGTTTTTT; CDR3aa: CASRGAGGNTGELFF
d_gene: TRBD2; abundance: many; v_gene: TRBV7-3; j_gene: TRBJ2-2; CDR3nt: TGTGCCAGCAGCCCCTCTAGCGGGAGGAAGGCCGGGGAGCTGTTTTTT; CDR3aa: CASSPSSGRKAGELFF
d_gene: TRBD2; abundance: .; v_gene: TRBV7-8; j_gene: TRBJ2-5; CDR3nt: TGTGCCAGCAGCTTACAACTAGCGGGAAACCAAGAGACCCAGTACTTC; CDR3aa: CASSLQLAGNQETQYF
d_gene: TRBD2; abundance: many; v_gene: TRBV20-1; j_gene: TRBJ2-5; CDR3nt: TGCAGTGCTAGGCGACTAGCGGGGGGGGAGACCCAGTACTTC; CDR3aa: CSARRLAGGETQYF
d_gene: .; abundance: .; v_gene: TRBV7-9; j_gene: TRBJ2-7; CDR3nt: TGTGCCAGCAGCCCGGGATACTCCTACGAGCAGTACTTC; CDR3aa: CASSPGYSYEQYF
d_gene: .; abundance: many; v_gene: TRBV6-5; j_gene: TRBJ1-2; CDR3nt: TGTGCCAGCAGTTACGAGAGGGTTTCGAATGGCTACACCTTC; CDR3aa: CASSYERVSNGYTF
d_gene: .; abundance: many; v_gene: TRBV6-2/TRBV6-3; j_gene: TRBJ2-7; CDR3nt: TGTGCCAGCAGTTACTCGCGGTCCGCGGTCTCCTACGAGCAGTACTTC; CDR3aa: CASSYSRSAVSYEQYF
d_gene: TRBD1; abundance: .; v_gene: TRBV2; j_gene: TRBJ2-7; CDR3nt: TGTGCCAGCACCTCGGAGCGGACAGGGTCCTCCTACGAGCAGTACTTC; CDR3aa: CASTSERTGSSYEQYF
d_gene: .; abundance: .; v_gene: TRBV6-5; j_gene: TRBJ1-2; CDR3nt: TGTGCCAGCAGTTACGGGGGAGGGCTTGTAGATGATGGCTACACCTTC; CDR3aa: CASSYGGGLVDDGYTF
d_gene: .; abundance: many; v_gene: TRBV11-1; j_gene: TRBJ1-2; CDR3nt: TGTGCCAGCAGCCCAGGGACGGGCACTAACTATGGCTACACCTTC; CDR3aa: CASSPGTGTNYGYTF
d_gene: .; abundance: many; v_gene: TRBV20-1; j_gene: TRBJ2-5; CDR3nt: TGCAGTGCTTCCCCAAGTTGGGCCCAAGAGACCCAGTACTTC; CDR3aa: CSASPSWAQETQYF
d_gene: TRBD1; abundance: many; v_gene: TRBV12-3/TRBV12-4; j_gene: TRBJ2-7; CDR3nt: TGTGCCAGCAGTTTATGGGGACAGGGTCGCTACGAGCAGTACTTC; CDR3aa: CASSLWGQGRYEQYF
d_gene: TRBD1; abundance: .; v_gene: TRBV28; j_gene: TRBJ1-5; CDR3nt: TGTGCCAGCATGACAGGGGGCGAGCAGCCCCAGCATTTT; CDR3aa: CASMTGGEQPQHF
d_gene: .; abundance: .; v_gene: TRBV6-1; j_gene: TRBJ2-6; CDR3nt: TGTGCCAGCTCCGGGTTCTCTGGGGCCAACGTCCTGACTTTC; CDR3aa: CASSGFSGANVLTF
d_gene: .; abundance: many; v_gene: TRBV7-9; j_gene: TRBJ1-3; CDR3nt: TGTGCCAGCAGCCCTACAACAGGTCTCGGAGACACCATATATTTT; CDR3aa: CASSPTTGLGDTIYF